These 6 T cell receptor beta chains originate from one sample sequenced in a study of CD8 T cells in ankylosing spondylitis. TCRdb fed the 5' RACE reads into MiXCR, producing one record per CDR3 protein. The table records some 200,000 distinct CDR3 sequences, around a sixth of them present only once. The material sequenced was blood, either unsorted or a sorted T cell fraction (not recorded which). The receptors derive from a male donor aged 5 to 30 with ankylosing spondylitis or in good health (not recorded which).

This clonotype occurred many times. V usage is TRBV20-1 and J usage is TRBJ2-1; D might be TRBD1 or TRBD2, each matching 5 bases. The CDR3 consists of 12 residues. V shed 3 bases and J shed 10 bases, with 13 bases lying between them. Germline CDR1 and CDR2: DFQATT and SNEGSKA (reference sequence). Written as DNA, the CDR3 is TGCAGTGCTAGGGGGGACGTTAAAGAGCAGTTCTTC. It specifies CSARGDVKEQFF.

V gene TRBV10-3 combines with J gene TRBJ2-1; 7 bases agree with TRBD2. Germline loops: CDR1 ENHRY, CDR2 SYGVKD. The CDR3 is 12 amino acids. The J segment lost 9 bases and the V segment lost 6 bases, leaving 5 bases of the junction unmatched. In DNA, the CDR3 is TGTGCCATCAGGGGCGGGAGTATTGAGCAGTTCTTC. Its protein product is CAIRGGSIEQFF.

This clonotype was seen only a few times. V gene TRBV20-1 combines with J gene TRBJ2-5, with D possibly being TRBD2 (5 bases). This CDR3 contains 14 residues. The ends were cut back, 2 bases at V and 7 bases at J, with 17 bases in the middle. Looked up from germline, CDR1 is DFQATT and CDR2 is SNEGSKA (reference sequence). The CDR3 here is CSARSGLAAWTQYF. Written as DNA, the CDR3 is TGCAGTGCTAGATCCGGACTGGCCGCCTGGACCCAGTACTTC.

V is TRBV29-1 and J is TRBJ2-7; TRBD1 matches at 8 bases. Trimming removed 1 base from V and 5 bases from J; junction bases left unmatched: 10. Germline V gene sequence: CDR1 SQVTM, CDR2 ANQGSEA. The CDR3 is made up of 15 amino acids. As DNA, the CDR3 is TGCAGCGTTGAAGCGGACCAGGGGGCGTTAAACGAGCAGTACTTC. This codes for CSVEADQGALNEQYF.

This clonotype was recorded many times. V and J are TRBV10-3 and TRBJ1-1, with unresolved D. This CDR3 comprises 11 residues. Trimming stripped 3 bases from V and 10 bases from J, with 9 bases between. Germline V gene lookup returns CDR1 ENHRY and CDR2 SYGVKD. In nucleotides, the CDR3 is TGTGCCATCAGTGACAGGTGGGGAGCTTTCTTT. Protein: CAISDRWGAFF.

This clonotype was picked up many times. The chain couples TRBV7-2 to TRBJ2-2; 8 nucleotides line up with TRBD2. The trim removed 4 bases at V and 6 bases at J, leaving 16 bases unmatched. CDR1 is SGHTA and CDR2 is FQGNSA in the germline V gene. This CDR3 region has 18 residues. DNA of the CDR3: TGTGCCAGCAGCTCGACTCCGCCGGGACTAGGAGCACCCGGGGAGCTGTTTTTT. It yields the protein CASSSTPPGLGAPGELFF. Full variable domain (rest looked up from reference TRBV7-2 and TRBJ2-2): GAGVSQSPSNKVTEKGKDVELRCDPISGHTALYWYRQSLGQGLEFLIYFQGNSAPDKSGLPSDRFSAERTGGSVSTLTIQRTQQEDSAVYLCASSSTPPGLGAPGELFFGEGSRLTVL.